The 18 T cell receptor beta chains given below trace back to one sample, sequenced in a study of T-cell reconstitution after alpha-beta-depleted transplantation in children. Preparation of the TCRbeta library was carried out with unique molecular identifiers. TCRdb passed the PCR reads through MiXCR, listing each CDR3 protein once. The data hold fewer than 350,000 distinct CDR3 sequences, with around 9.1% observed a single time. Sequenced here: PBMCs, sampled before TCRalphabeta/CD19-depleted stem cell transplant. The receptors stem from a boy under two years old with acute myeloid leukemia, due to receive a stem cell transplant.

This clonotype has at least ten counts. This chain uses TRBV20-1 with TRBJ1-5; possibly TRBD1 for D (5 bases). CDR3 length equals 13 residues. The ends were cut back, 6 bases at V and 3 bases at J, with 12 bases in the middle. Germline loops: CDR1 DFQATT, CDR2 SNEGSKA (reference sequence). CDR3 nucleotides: TGCAGTGCCACTGATGGGGCCAATCAGCCCCAGCATTTT. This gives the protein CSATDGANQPQHF.

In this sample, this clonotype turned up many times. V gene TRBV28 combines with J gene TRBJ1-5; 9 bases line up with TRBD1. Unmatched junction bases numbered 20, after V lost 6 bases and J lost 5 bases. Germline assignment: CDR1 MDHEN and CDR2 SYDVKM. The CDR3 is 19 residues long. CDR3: CASSRGLGPGTGTYQPQHF. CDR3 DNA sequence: TGTGCCAGCAGCCGCGGGCTGGGTCCGGGGACAGGGACCTATCAGCCCCAGCATTTT.

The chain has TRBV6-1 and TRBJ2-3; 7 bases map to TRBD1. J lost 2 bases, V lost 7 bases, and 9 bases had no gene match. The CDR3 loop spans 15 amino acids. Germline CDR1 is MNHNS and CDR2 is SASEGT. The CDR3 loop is CASTHGQVATDTQYF. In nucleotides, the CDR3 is TGTGCCAGCACCCACGGACAGGTGGCCACAGATACGCAGTATTTT.

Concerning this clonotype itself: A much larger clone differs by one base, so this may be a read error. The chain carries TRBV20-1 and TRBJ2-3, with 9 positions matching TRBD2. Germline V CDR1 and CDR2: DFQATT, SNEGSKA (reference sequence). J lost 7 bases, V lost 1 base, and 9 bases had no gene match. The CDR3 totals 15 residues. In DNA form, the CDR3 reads TGCAGTGCTAGAGGTAGCGGGGGCGGGACACATACGCAGTATTTT. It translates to CSARGSGGGTHTQYF.

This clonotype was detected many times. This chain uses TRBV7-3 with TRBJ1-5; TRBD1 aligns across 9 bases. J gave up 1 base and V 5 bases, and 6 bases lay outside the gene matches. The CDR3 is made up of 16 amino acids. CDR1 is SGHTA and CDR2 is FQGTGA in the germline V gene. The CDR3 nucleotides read TGTGCCAGCAGCCCCCGACAGGGGGAAAGCAATCAGCCCCAGCATTTT. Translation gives CASSPRQGESNQPQHF. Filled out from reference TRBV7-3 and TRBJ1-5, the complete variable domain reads GAGVSQTPSNKVTEKGKYVELRCDPISGHTALYWYRQSLGQGPEFLIYFQGTGAADDSGLPNDRFFAVRPEGSVSTLKIQRTERGDSAVYLCASSPRQGESNQPQHFGDGTRLSIL.

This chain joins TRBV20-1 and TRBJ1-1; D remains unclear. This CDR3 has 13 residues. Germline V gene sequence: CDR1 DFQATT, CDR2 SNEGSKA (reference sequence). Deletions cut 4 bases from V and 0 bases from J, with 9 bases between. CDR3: CSAKRDMNTEAFF. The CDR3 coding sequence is TGCAGTGCTAAGCGCGACATGAACACTGAAGCTTTCTTT.

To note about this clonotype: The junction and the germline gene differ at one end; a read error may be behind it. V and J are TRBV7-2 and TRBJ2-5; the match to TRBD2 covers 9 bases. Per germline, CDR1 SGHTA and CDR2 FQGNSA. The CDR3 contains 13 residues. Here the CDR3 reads CASSLAGWETQHF. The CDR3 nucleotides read TGTGCCAGCAGCCTAGCGGGGTGGGAGACCCAGCACTTC.

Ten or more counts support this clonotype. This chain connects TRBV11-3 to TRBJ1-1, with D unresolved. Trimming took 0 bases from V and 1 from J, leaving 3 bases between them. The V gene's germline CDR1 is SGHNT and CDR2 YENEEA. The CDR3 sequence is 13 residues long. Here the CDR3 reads CASSLEENTEAFF. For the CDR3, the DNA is TGTGCCAGCAGCTTAGAGGAGAACACTGAAGCTTTCTTT. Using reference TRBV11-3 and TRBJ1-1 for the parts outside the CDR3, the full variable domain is EAGVVQSPRYKIIEKKQPVAFWCNPISGHNTLYWYLQNLGQGPELLIRYENEEAVDDSQLPKDRFSAERLKGVDSTLKIQPAELGDSAVYLCASSLEENTEAFFGQGTRLTVV.

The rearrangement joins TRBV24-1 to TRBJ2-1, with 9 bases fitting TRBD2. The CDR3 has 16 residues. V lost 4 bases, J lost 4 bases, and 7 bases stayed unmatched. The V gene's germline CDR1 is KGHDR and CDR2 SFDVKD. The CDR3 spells CATSDPSGGQYNEQFF. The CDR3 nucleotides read TGTGCCACCAGTGACCCAAGCGGGGGGCAGTACAATGAGCAGTTCTTC.

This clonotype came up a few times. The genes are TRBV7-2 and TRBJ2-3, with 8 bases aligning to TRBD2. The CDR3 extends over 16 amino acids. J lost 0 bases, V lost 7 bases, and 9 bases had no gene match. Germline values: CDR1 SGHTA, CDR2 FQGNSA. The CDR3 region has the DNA TGTGCCAGCACCCTAGCCCTAGCGGGTAGCACAGATACGCAGTATTTT. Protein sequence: CASTLALAGSTDTQYF. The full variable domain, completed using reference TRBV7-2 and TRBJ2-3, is GAGVSQSPSNKVTEKGKDVELRCDPISGHTALYWYRQSLGQGLEFLIYFQGNSAPDKSGLPSDRFSAERTGGSVSTLTIQRTQQEDSAVYLCASTLALAGSTDTQYFGPGTRLTVL.

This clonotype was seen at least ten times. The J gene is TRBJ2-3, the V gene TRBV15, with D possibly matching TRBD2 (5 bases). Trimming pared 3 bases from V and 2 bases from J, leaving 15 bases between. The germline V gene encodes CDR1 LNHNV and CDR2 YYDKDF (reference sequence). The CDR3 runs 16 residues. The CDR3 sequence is CATSRVYPGNTDTQYF. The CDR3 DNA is TGTGCCACCAGCAGGGTCTATCCCGGGAACACAGATACGCAGTATTTT. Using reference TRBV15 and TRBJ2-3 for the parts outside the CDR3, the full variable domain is DAMVIQNPRYQVTQFGKPVTLSCSQTLNHNVMYWYQQKSSQAPKLLFHYYDKDFNNEADTPDNFQSRRPNTSFCFLDIRSPGLGDTAMYLCATSRVYPGNTDTQYFGPGTRLTVL.

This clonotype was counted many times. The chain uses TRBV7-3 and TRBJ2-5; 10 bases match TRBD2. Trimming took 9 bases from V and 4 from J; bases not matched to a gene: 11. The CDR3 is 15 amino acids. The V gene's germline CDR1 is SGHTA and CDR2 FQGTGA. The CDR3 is CARIGTSARGETQYF. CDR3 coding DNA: TGTGCCAGGATCGGGACTAGCGCCCGTGGAGAGACCCAGTACTTC.

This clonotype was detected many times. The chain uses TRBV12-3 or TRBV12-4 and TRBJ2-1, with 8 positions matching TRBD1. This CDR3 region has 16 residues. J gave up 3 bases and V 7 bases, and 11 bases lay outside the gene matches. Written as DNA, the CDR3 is TGTGCCAGCACTCCCGCCGGACAGGGAAACTACAATGAGCAGTTCTTC. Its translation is CASTPAGQGNYNEQFF.

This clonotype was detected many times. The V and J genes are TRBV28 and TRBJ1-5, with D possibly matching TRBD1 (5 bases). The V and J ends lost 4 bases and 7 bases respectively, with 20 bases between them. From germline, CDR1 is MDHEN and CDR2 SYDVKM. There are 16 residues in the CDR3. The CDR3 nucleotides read TGTGCCAGCAGTTACGATGTCCCGGGACTTAAGCAGCCCCAGCATTTT. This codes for CASSYDVPGLKQPQHF.

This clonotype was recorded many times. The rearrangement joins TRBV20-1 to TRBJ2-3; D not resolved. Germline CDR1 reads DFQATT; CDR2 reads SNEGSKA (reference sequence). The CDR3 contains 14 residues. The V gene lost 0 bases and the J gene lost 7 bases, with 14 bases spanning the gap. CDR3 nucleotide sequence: TGCAGTGCTAGAGATGTCGCCCCATTGAATACGCAGTATTTT. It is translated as CSARDVAPLNTQYF.

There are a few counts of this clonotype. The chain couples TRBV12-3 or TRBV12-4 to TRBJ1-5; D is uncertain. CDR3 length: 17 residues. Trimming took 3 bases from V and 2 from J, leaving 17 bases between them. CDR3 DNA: TGTGCCAGCAGTTTTAATTTGGGGAGTCCTGGCAATCAGCCCCAGCATTTT. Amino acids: CASSFNLGSPGNQPQHF.

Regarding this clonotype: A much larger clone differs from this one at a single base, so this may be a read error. CDR3 nucleotide sequence: TGTGCCAGCAGCCAGGACCGACTAGTAGGCTATGGCTTCACCTTC. As protein: CASSQDRLVGYGFTF. The gene calls are TRBV7-2 and TRBJ1-2; the D is unclear. This CDR3 is built from 15 residues. Looked up from germline, CDR1 is SGHTA and CDR2 is FQGNSA.

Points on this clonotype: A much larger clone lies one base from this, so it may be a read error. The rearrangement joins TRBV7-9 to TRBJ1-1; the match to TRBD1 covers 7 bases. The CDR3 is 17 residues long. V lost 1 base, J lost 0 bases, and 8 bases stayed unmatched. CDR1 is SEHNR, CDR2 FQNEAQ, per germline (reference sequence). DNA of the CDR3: TGTGCCAGCAGCTTAGTACGGGGGACAGTTATGAACACTGAAGCTTTCTTT. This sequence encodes CASSLVRGTVMNTEAFF.